The sequence of this T cell receptor beta chain was determined in a study of T-cell memory formation after mild COVID-19. A single record per CDR3 protein comes from TCRdb applying MiXCR to the 5' RACE reads. Among over 300,000 distinct CDR3 sequences, 20% to 25% were seen once, and the ten largest hold under 25%. There are 15 residues in the CDR3. V lost 0 bases to trimming and J lost 4 bases; unmatched junction nucleotides: 6. Germline CDR1 is SGHNT and CDR2 is YYREEE (reference sequence). The chain couples TRBV5-4 to TRBJ2-5, with 7 bases identical to TRBD2. The material sequenced was PBMCs or a T cell subset sorted from them (not recorded which). The clonotype comes from a young man who had mild COVID-19 (a few samples of this study predate the infection). Cell type and time point are not known. In DNA, the CDR3 is TGTGCCAGCAGCTTGGTTCCGGGGGGTATAGAGACCCAGTACTTC. Translation: CASSLVPGGIETQYF.